Sequencing of this T cell receptor (beta chain) was carried out in a study of blood T cell repertoires in COVID-19. The CDR3 runs 14 residues. With 7 bases removed from V and 2 bases from J, the gap between germline ends came to 13 bases. CDR1 and CDR2 from the germline V gene are MNHEY and SVGAGI. The table came from immunoSEQ multiplex PCR; TCRdb's copy has only in-frame clones and leaves some out. Counted here are roughly 360,000 clones, roughly 77% occurring once; the ten biggest clones make up under 1.2%. The table lists this clone with a count of one. The sequence came from a human donor with acute or convalescent COVID-19. The donor label of this sample is uncertain. Sequencing input: peripheral blood. The rearrangement uses TRBV6-5 and TRBJ2-3; D is possibly TRBD2 (6 bases). The DNA for the CDR3 is TGTGCCAGCACGGGGGACTTCTCCACAGATACGCAGTATTTT. Translating gives CASTGDFSTDTQYF.